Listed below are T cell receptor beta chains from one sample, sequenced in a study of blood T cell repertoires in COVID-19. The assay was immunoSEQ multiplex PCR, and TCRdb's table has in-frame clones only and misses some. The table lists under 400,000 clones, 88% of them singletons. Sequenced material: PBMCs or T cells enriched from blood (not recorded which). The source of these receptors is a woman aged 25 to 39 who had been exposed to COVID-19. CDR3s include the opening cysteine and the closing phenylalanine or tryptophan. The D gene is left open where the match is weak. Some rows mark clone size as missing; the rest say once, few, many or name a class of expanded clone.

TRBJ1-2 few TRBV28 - CASSGPYYGYTF TGTGCCAGCAGTGGGCCATACTATGGCTACACCTTC
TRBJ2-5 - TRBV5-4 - CASSTPAGHQETQYF TGTGCCAGCAGCACCCCGGCAGGCCATCAAGAGACCCAGTACTTC
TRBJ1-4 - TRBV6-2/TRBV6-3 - CASSRAATNEKLFF TGTGCCAGCAGTCGAGCGGCAACTAATGAAAAACTGTTTTTT
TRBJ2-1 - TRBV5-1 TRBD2 CASSSVLAGVENEQFF TGCGCCAGCAGCTCGGTTCTAGCGGGAGTGGAGAATGAGCAGTTCTTC
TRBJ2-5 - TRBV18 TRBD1 CASSPPDADREETQYF TGTGCCAGCTCACCACCGGACGCGGACAGGGAAGAGACCCAGTACTTC
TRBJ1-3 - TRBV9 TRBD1 CASSVEGQAGSGNTIYF TGTGCCAGCAGCGTAGAAGGACAGGCCGGCTCTGGAAACACCATATATTTT
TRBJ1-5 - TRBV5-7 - CASSLGHTITSQPQHF TGTGCCAGCAGCTTGGGCCATACGATCACATCTCAGCCCCAGCATTTT
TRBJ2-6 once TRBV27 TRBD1 CASSRLPARQGEHSGANVLTF TGTGCCAGCAGCAGACTGCCAGCCAGACAGGGGGAACACTCTGGGGCCAACGTCCTGACTTTC
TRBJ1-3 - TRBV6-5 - CASRTGQSSGNTIYF TGTGCCAGCAGAACAGGACAGAGCTCTGGAAACACCATATATTTT
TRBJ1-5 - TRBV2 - CASRQGPYNSNQPQHF TGTGCCAGCAGGCAGGGTCCCTACAATAGCAATCAGCCCCAGCATTTT
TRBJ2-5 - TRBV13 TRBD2 CASSLAASGRAWETQYF TGTGCCAGCAGCTTAGCGGCTAGCGGGAGGGCTTGGGAGACCCAGTACTTC
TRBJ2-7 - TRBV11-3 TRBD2 CASSSPGGEQYF TGTGCCAGCAGCTCCCCGGGGGGGGAGCAGTACTTC
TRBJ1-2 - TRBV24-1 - CATRGTYGYTF TGTGCCACCAGGGGCACCTATGGCTACACCTTC
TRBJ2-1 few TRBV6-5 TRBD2 CASKLAPSYNEQFF TGTGCCAGCAAACTAGCGCCCTCCTACAATGAGCAGTTCTTC
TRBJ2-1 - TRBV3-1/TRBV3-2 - CASSQVRDSLYNEQFF TGTGCCAGCAGCCAAGTTCGGGACTCCTTATACAATGAGCAGTTCTTC
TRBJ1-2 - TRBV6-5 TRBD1 CASTSGGQGVYGYTF TGTGCCAGCACGTCCGGGGGACAGGGGGTGTATGGCTACACCTTC
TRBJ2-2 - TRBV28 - CASSLWGGTIPSGELFF TGTGCCAGCAGTTTATGGGGGGGGACAATTCCCTCCGGGGAGCTGTTTTTT
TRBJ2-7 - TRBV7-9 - CASSFGTYEQYF TGTGCCAGCAGCTTCGGGACTTACGAGCAGTACTTC
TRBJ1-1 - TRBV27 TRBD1 CASSWTGRVTEAFF TGTGCCAGCAGTTGGACAGGACGGGTCACTGAAGCTTTCTTT
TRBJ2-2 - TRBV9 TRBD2 CASSVERGAGALNTGELFF TGTGCCAGCAGCGTAGAGCGGGGGGCGGGAGCCCTGAACACCGGGGAGCTGTTTTTT
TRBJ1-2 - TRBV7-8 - CASSLGRAKEGYTF TGTGCCAGCAGCTTAGGCAGGGCTAAGGAAGGCTACACCTTC
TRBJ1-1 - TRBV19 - CASSILGAGTEAFF TGTGCCAGTAGTATTTTGGGGGCTGGAACTGAAGCTTTCTTT
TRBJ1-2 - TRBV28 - CASSLEGRSYGYTF TGTGCCAGCAGTTTAGAGGGCAGGAGCTATGGCTACACCTTC
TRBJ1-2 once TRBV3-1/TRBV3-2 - CASSHRVLYGYTF TGTGCCAGCAGCCACCGGGTCCTCTATGGCTACACCTTC
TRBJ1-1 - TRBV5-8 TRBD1 CASSRLGQGSTEAFF TGTGCCAGCAGCCGTCTCGGACAGGGGAGCACTGAAGCTTTCTTT
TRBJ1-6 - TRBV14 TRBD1 CASSQETGLAPLHF TGTGCCAGCAGCCAGGAGACAGGGCTGGCCCCCCTCCACTTT
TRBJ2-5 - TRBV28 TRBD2 CASSLVAGGVETQYF TGTGCCAGCAGTTTAGTAGCGGGAGGGGTAGAGACCCAGTACTTC
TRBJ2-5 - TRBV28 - CASSPLTGRQETQYF TGTGCCAGCAGCCCGCTGACAGGGAGGCAAGAGACCCAGTACTTC